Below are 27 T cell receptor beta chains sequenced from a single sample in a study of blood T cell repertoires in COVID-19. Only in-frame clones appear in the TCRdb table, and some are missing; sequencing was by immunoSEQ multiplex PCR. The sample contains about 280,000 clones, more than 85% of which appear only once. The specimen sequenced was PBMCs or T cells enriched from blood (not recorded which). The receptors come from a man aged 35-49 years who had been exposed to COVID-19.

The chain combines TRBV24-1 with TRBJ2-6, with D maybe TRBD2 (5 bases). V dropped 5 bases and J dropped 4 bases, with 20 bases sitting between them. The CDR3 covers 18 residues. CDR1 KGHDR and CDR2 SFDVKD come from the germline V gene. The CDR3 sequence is CATSGRGSVTLGANVLTF. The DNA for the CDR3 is TGTGCCACCAGTGGTAGAGGGTCGGTGACATTGGGGGCCAACGTCCTGACTTTC.

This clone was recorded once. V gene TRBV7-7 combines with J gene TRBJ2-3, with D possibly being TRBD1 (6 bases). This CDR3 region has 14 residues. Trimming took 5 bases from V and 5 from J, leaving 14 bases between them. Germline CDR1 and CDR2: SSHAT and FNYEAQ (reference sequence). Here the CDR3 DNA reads TGTGCCAGCAGCCCCGGGACATTTAGAGATACGCAGTATTTT. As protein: CASSPGTFRDTQYF.

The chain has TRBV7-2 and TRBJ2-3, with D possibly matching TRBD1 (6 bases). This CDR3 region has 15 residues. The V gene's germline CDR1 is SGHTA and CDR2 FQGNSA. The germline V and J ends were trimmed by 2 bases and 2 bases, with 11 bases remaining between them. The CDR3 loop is CASSLIRTATDTQYF. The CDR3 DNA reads TGTGCCAGCAGCTTAATCCGGACAGCCACAGATACGCAGTATTTT.

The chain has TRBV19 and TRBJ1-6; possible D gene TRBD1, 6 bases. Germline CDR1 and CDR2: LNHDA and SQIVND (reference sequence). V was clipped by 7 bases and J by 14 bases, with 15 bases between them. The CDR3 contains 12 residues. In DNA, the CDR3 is TGTGCCAGTACCGCGAACAGGGTTGCCCTCCACTTT. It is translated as CASTANRVALHF.

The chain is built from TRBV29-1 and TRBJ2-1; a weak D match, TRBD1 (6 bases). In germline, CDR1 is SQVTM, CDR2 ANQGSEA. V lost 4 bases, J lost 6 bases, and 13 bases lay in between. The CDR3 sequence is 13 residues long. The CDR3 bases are TGCAGCGTTGGAGGGGGTAGTGGCAATGAGCAGTTCTTC. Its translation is CSVGGGSGNEQFF.

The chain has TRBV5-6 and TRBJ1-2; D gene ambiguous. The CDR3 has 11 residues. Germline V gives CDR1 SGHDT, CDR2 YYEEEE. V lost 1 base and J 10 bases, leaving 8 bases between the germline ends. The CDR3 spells CASSLMGDYTF. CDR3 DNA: TGTGCCAGCAGCTTGATGGGAGACTACACCTTC.

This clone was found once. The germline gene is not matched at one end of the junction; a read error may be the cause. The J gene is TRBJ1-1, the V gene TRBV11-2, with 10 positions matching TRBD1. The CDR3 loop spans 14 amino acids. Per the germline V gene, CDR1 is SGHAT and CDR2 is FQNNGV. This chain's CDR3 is CASSLDRGRTEAFF. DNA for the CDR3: TGTGCCAGCAGCCTAGACAGGGGGCGAACTGAAGCTTTCTTT.

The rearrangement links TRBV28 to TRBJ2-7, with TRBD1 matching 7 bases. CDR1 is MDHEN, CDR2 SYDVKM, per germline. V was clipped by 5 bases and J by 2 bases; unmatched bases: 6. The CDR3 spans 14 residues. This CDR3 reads CASSDLQGTYEQYF. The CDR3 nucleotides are TGTGCCAGCAGTGACCTACAGGGGACCTACGAGCAGTACTTC.

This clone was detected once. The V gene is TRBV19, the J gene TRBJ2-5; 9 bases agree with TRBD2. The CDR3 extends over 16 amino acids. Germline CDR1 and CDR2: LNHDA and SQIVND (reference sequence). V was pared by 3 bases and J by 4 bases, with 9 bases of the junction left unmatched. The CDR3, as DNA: TGTGCCAGTAGTATTTGGGCGGGAGCGGGGGGAGAGACCCAGTACTTC. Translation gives CASSIWAGAGGETQYF.

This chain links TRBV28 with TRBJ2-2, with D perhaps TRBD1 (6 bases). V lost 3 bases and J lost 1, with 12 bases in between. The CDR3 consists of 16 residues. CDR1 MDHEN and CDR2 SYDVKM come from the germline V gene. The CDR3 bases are TGTGCCAGCAGTTTGTCGGTCAGGGGGAACACCGGGGAGCTGTTTTTT. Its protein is CASSLSVRGNTGELFF.

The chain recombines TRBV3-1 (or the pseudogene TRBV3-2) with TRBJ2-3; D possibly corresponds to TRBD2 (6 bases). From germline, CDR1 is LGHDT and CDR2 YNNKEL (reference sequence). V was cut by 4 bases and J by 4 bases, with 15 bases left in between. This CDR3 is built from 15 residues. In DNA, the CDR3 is TGTGCCAGCAGCCTCGCGGGCGGGGCTGCAGATACGCAGTATTTT. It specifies CASSLAGGAADTQYF.

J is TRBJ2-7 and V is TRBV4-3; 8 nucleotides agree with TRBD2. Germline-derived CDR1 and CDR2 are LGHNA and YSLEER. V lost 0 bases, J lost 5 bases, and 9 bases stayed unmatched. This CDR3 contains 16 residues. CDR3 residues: CASSQDLGTSIDEQYF. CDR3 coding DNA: TGCGCCAGCAGCCAAGATTTGGGGACTAGTATTGACGAGCAGTACTTC.

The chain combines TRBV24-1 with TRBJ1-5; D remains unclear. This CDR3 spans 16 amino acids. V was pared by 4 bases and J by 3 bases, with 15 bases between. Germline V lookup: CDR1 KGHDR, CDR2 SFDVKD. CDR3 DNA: TGTGCCACCAGTGACTCTGGACGGGATGTCAATCAGCCCCAGCATTTT. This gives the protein CATSDSGRDVNQPQHF.

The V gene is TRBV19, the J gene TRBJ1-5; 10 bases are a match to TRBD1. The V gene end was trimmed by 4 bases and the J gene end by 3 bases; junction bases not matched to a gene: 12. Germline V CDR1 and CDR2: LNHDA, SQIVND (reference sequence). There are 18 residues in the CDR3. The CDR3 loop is CASSNPPGQGRNNQPQHF. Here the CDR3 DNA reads TGTGCCAGTAGTAACCCCCCGGGACAGGGGCGAAACAATCAGCCCCAGCATTTT.

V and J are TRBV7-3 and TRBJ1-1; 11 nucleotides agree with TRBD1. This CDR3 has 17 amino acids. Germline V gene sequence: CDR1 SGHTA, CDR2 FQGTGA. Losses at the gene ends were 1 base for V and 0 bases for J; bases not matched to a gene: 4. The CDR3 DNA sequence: TGTGCCAGCAGCTTAATCGGACAGGGGGCCATGAACACTGAAGCTTTCTTT. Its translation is CASSLIGQGAMNTEAFF.

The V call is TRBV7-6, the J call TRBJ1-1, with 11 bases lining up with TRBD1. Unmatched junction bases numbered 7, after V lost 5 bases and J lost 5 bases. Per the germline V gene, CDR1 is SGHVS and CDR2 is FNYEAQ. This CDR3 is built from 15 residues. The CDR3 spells CASSHGQGAMTEAFF. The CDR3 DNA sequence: TGTGCCAGCAGCCACGGACAGGGGGCGATGACTGAAGCTTTCTTT.

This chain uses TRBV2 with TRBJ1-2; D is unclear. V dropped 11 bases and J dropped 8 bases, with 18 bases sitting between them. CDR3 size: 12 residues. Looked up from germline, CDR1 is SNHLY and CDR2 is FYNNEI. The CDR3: CAPLERVGGYTF. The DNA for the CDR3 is TGTGCCCCCCTTGAGAGGGTCGGCGGCTACACCTTC.

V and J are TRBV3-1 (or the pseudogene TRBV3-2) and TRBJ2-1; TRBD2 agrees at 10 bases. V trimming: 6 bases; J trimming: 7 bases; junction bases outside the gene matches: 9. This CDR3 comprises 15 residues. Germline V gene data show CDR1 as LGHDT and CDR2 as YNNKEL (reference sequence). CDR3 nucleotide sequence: TGTGCCAGCAGGGACTCTAGCGGGAGTCATAATGAGCAGTTCTTC. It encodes CASRDSSGSHNEQFF.

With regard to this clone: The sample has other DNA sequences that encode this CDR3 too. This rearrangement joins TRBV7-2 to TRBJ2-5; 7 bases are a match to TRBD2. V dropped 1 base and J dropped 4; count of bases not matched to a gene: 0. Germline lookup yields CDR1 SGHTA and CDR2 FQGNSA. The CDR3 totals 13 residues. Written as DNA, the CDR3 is TGTGCCAGCAGCTTAGGGGGGGGAGAGACCCAGTACTTC. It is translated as CASSLGGGETQYF.

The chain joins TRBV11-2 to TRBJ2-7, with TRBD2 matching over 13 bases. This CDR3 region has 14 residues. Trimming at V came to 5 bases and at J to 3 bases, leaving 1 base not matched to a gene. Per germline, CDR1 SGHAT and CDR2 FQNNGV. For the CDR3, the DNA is TGTGCCAGCAGCCGGACTAGCGGGAGCTACGAGCAGTACTTC. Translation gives CASSRTSGSYEQYF.

CDR3: CASSPGQANEQFF. The DNA of the CDR3 is TGTGCCAGCAGCCCGGGACAGGCCAATGAGCAGTTCTTC. The chain carries TRBV4-2 and TRBJ2-1; 8 bases fit TRBD1. Losses at the gene ends were 4 bases for V and 6 bases for J; bases not matched to a gene: 2. This CDR3 comprises 13 residues. Germline V CDR1 and CDR2: LGHNA, YNFKEQ.

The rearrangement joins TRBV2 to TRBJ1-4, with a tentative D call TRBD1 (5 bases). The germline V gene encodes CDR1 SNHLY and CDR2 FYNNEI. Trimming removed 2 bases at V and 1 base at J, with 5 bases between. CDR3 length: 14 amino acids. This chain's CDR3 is CASSEQGTNEKLFF. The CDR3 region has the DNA TGTGCCAGCAGTGAACAGGGAACTAATGAAAAACTGTTTTTT.

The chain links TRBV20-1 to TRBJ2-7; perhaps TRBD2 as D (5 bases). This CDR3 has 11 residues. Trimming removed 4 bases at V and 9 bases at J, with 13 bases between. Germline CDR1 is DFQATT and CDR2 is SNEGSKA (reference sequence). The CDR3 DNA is TGCAGTGCTATGGACTCCCGGGGGCAGTACTTC. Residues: CSAMDSRGQYF.

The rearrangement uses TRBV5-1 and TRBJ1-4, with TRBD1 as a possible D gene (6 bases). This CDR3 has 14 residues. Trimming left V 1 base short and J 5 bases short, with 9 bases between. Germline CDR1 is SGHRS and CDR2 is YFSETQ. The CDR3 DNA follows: TGCGCCAGCAGCTTGACAGGGCAAAATGAAAAACTGTTTTTT. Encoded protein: CASSLTGQNEKLFF.

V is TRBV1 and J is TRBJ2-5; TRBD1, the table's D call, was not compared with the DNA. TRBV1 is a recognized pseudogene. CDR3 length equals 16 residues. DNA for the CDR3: TGCACCAGCAGCCAAGATGGGGAGGACAGGCGGGAGACCCAGTACTTC. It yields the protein CTSSQDGEDRRETQYF.

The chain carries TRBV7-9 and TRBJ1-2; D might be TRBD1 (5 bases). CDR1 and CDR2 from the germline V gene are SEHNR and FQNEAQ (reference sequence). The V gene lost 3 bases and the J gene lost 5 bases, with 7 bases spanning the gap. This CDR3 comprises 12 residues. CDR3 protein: CASSFAGYGYTF. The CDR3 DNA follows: TGTGCCAGCAGCTTTGCAGGGTATGGCTACACCTTC. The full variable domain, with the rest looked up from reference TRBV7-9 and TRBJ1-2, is DTGVSQNPRHKITKRGQNVTFRCDPISEHNRLYWYRQTLGQGPEFLTYFQNEAQLEKSRLLSDRFSAERPKGSFSTLEIQRTEQGDSAMYLCASSFAGYGYTFGSGTRLTVV.

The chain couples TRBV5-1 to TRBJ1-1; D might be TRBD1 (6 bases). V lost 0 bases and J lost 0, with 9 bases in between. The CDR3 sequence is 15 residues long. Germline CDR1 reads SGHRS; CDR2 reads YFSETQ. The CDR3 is CASSLDGGLNTEAFF. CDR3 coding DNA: TGCGCCAGCAGCTTGGACGGGGGGCTGAACACTGAAGCTTTCTTT.